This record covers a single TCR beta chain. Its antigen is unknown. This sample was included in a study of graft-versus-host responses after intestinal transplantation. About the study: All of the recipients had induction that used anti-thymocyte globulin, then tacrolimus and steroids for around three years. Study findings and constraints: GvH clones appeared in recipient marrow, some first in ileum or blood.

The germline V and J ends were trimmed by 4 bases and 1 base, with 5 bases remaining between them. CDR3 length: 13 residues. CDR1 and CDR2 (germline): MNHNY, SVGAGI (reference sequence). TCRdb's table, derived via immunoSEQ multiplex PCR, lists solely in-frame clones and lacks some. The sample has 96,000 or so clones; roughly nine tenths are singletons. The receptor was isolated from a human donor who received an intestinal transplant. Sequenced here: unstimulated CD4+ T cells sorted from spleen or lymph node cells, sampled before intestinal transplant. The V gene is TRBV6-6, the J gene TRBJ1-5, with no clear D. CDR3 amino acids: CASSLTSNQPQHF. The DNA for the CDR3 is TGTGCCAGCAGTTTGACAAGCAATCAGCCCCAGCATTTT.